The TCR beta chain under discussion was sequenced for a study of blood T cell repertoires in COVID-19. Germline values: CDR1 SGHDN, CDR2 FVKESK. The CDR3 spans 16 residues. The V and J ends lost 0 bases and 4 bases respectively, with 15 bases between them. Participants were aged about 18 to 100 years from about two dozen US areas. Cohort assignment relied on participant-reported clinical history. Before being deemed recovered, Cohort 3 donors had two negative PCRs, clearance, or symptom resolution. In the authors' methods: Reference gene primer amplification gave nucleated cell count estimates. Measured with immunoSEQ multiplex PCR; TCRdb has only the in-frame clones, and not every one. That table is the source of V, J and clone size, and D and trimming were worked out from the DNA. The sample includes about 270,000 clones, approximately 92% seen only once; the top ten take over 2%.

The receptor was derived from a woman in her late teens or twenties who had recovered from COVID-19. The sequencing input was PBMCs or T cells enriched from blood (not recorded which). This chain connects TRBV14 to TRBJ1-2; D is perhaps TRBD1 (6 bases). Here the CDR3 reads CASSQDLTGWGYGYTF. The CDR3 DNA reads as TGTGCCAGCAGCCAAGACCTAACAGGGTGGGGCTATGGCTACACCTTC.